What follows describes a single T cell receptor (beta chain). The data originate from a study of blood T cell repertoires in COVID-19. Study details: Acute and convalescent COVID-19 specimens originated in the United States, Italy and Spain.

Trimming took 3 bases from V and 2 from J; bases not matched to a gene: 5. The CDR3 length is 15 residues. CDR1 LGHNA and CDR2 YNFKEQ come from the germline V gene. The table came from immunoSEQ multiplex PCR; TCRdb's copy has only in-frame clones and leaves some out. The sample lists roughly 360,000 clones, around 87% occurring once. The V call is TRBV4-2, the J call TRBJ2-7, with TRBD1 matching over 9 bases. The sample was PBMCs or T cells enriched from blood (not recorded which). The sequence derives from a man younger than 40 who had recovered from COVID-19. The CDR3 loop is CASSQTGTGPYEQYF. The CDR3, as DNA: TGTGCCAGCAGCCAGACCGGGACAGGGCCCTACGAGCAGTACTTC.